The source of this T cell receptor (beta chain) is a study of radiotherapy plus CTLA-4 blockade in lung cancer. Trimming at V came to 7 bases and at J to 4 bases, leaving 3 bases not matched to a gene. This CDR3 has 14 amino acids. Germline V gene lookup returns CDR1 MNHEY and CDR2 SMNVEV (reference sequence). Generated by immunoSEQ multiplex PCR, the TCRdb table keeps only in-frame clones and is missing some. The sample holds some 90,000 clones, about four fifths seen once. Study results and limitations: Tumor-origin TCR clones grew in blood after radiotherapy plus ipilimumab.

Concerning this clone: Its matching antigen is unknown.

The material was peripheral blood, obtained from a patient treated with radiotherapy plus ipilimumab. The gene calls are TRBV27 and TRBJ2-1; 11 bases map to TRBD2. The TCR sequence derives from a human donor with non-small cell lung cancer who had stable disease on radiotherapy plus ipilimumab. The CDR3 reads CASKTSGGYNEQFF. Written as DNA, the CDR3 is TGTGCCAGCAAAACTAGCGGGGGATACAATGAGCAGTTCTTC.